The 26 T cell receptor beta chains below come from one sample, sequenced in a study of T cells in Graves' hyperthyroidism and ophthalmopathy. RNA transcripts yielded amplified TCR beta CDR3 regions. During a first-round RT-PCR of the TCR CDR3, the HTBI primer set was used. Each CDR3 protein gets one entry after TCRdb re-called the multiplex PCR reads with MiXCR. Of 550,000 to 600,000 distinct CDR3 sequences listed, 40% to 55% are singletons. Sequenced: peripheral blood or thyroid tissue (not recorded which). Receptor source: an adult woman with Graves' disease, either hyperthyroidism or ophthalmopathy (not recorded which).

This sequence joins TRBV12-3 or TRBV12-4 and TRBJ1-1; perhaps TRBD1 as D (6 bases). Trimming left V 5 bases short and J 10 bases short, with 20 bases between. This CDR3 has 14 residues. The CDR3 protein is CASSETKQGRPAFF. Here the CDR3 DNA reads TGTGCCAGCAGTGAAACGAAACAGGGCCGTCCAGCTTTCTTT.

A note on this clonotype: Just one base apart from a much larger clone, this may be a read error. V is TRBV12-3 or TRBV12-4 and J is TRBJ1-3; D not certain. V shed 7 bases and J shed 0 bases, with 7 bases lying between them. The CDR3 covers 13 residues. This chain's CDR3 is CASTLHSGNTIYF. The CDR3 region has the DNA TGTGCCAGCACCCTACACTCTGGAAACACCATATATTTT.

This clonotype is labeled medium-sized (0.01 to 0.1%). The J gene is TRBJ2-3, the V gene TRBV15, with 10 positions matching TRBD1. This CDR3 region has 16 residues. V shed 0 bases and J 3 bases; nucleotides not matched to a gene: 3. Germline assignment: CDR1 LNHNV and CDR2 YYDKDF (reference sequence). In DNA, the CDR3 is TGTGCCACCAGCAGAGATCCGGGACAGGGGACAGATACGCAGTATTTT. Its translation: CATSRDPGQGTDTQYF.

This chain connects TRBV29-1 to TRBJ1-2; no clear D. Trimming cost V 7 bases and J 3 bases, with 15 bases left between them. Germline lookup yields CDR1 SQVTM and CDR2 ANQGSEA. The CDR3 is 13 residues long. The CDR3 reads CSAVLGSDYGYTF. The CDR3 DNA reads TGCAGCGCTGTCCTCGGGTCGGACTATGGCTACACCTTC.

The V and J genes are TRBV10-3 and TRBJ2-7; 7 nucleotides align to TRBD1. The germline V gene has CDR1 ENHRY and CDR2 SYGVKD. V was clipped by 11 bases and J by 1 base; unmatched bases: 11. The CDR3 runs to 14 residues. CDR3 nucleotides: TGTGCCTGGGGATGGGACAGTCGATCCTACGAGCAGTACTTC. It codes for CAWGWDSRSYEQYF.

The sample holds many counts of this clonotype. V usage is TRBV12-3 or TRBV12-4 and J usage is TRBJ2-5; D is perhaps TRBD2 (6 bases). Trimming pared 4 bases from V and 3 bases from J, leaving 21 bases between. The CDR3 is made up of 17 amino acids. DNA of the CDR3: TGTGCCAGCAGTTCTGGGGGGTGGCGGTACCCCGAAGAGACCCAGTACTTC. Its protein product is CASSSGGWRYPEETQYF.

This clonotype has more than one count but fewer than ten. The rearrangement links TRBV29-1 to TRBJ2-7; D may correspond to TRBD1 or TRBD2 (5 bases each). CDR1 SQVTM and CDR2 ANQGSEA come from the germline V gene. The V gene lost 4 bases and the J gene lost 5 bases, with 15 bases spanning the gap. This CDR3 has 13 residues. The CDR3 sequence is CSVVQGTGHEQYF. Here the CDR3 DNA reads TGCAGCGTTGTCCAGGGTACGGGGCACGAGCAGTACTTC.

This clonotype has just a few counts. A read error may produce the germline difference seen at one junction end. V usage is TRBV6-1 and J usage is TRBJ2-3; 14 bases match TRBD2. Germline CDR1 and CDR2: MNHNS and SASEGT. The length of the CDR3 is 17 residues. The CDR3 nucleotides are TGTGCCAGCAGTGATCCTGGGACTAGCGGGAGTGGGGATACACAGTATTTT. As protein: CASSDPGTSGSGDTQYF.

This clonotype was counted between two and nine times. The chain uses TRBV7-8 and TRBJ1-3, with TRBD1 matching over 7 bases. The V and J ends lost 4 bases and 10 bases, in that order; junction bases with no gene match: 4. CDR1 SGHVS and CDR2 FQNEAQ come from the germline V gene. This CDR3 comprises 12 residues. The CDR3 DNA is TGTGCCAGCAGCTCTCCGGGACAGACCATATATTTT. Its protein is CASSSPGQTIYF.

V is TRBV5-1 and J is TRBJ2-2; TRBD2 agrees at 7 bases. V dropped 5 bases and J dropped 4; count of bases not matched to a gene: 8. Germline V gene data show CDR1 as SGHRS and CDR2 as YFSETQ. The CDR3 length is 15 residues. The CDR3 loop is CASRPGGSGTGELFF. CDR3 nucleotides: TGCGCCAGCAGACCGGGCGGGAGTGGCACCGGGGAGCTGTTTTTT.

This clonotype was detected many times. The chain recombines TRBV7-6 with TRBJ2-5, with 7 nucleotides matching TRBD1. CDR1 is SGHVS, CDR2 FNYEAQ, per germline. The CDR3 is 15 residues long. The ends lost 3 bases at V and 5 bases at J; junction bases unmatched: 9. The CDR3 bases are TGTGCCAGCAGCTTGCGACAGGGAAGTATGGAGACCCAGTACTTC. This codes for CASSLRQGSMETQYF.

As for this clonotype: This may arise from a read error, as a much more abundant clone is one base away. The V gene is TRBV5-6, the J gene TRBJ2-2, with 8 bases identical to TRBD2. The CDR3 consists of 15 residues. Germline CDR1 SGHDT, CDR2 YYEEEE. CDR3 sequence (DNA): TGTGCCAGCAGCGACAACCTTAGCGGGACCGGGGGGCTGTTTTTT. This codes for CASSDNLSGTGGLFF.

The chain employs TRBV28 and TRBJ2-7; tentative D call: TRBD2 (6 bases). The V gene lost 8 bases and the J gene lost 6 bases, with 17 bases spanning the gap. This CDR3 has 13 residues. Germline V lookup: CDR1 MDHEN, CDR2 SYDVKM. The CDR3 coding sequence is TGTGCCAGCCTCAGTTTCCGGGACTCCGAGCAGTACTTC. It is translated as CASLSFRDSEQYF. Together with reference TRBV28 and TRBJ2-7, the CDR3 gives the full variable domain: DVKVTQSSRYLVKRTGEKVFLECVQDMDHENMFWYRQDPGLGLRLIYFSYDVKMKEKGDIPEGYSVSREKKERFSLILESASTNQTSMYLCASLSFRDSEQYFGPGTRLTVT.

This rearrangement joins TRBV5-4 to TRBJ2-5; the D gene could be TRBD1 or TRBD2 (5 bases each). The DNA end is more similar to TRBJ2-1, so the J call may be wrong. The length of the CDR3 is 16 residues. The germline V gene encodes CDR1 SGHNT and CDR2 YYREEE (reference sequence). The CDR3 here is CASSLEGWDENNEQFF. The CDR3 region has the DNA TGTGCCAGCAGCTTGGAGGGGTGGGACGAGAACAATGAGCAGTTCTTC.

This clonotype was found once. This sequence joins TRBV11-1 and TRBJ1-4, with D perhaps matching TRBD1 (5 bases). Trimming cost V 3 bases and J 4 bases, with 9 bases left between them. This CDR3 has 14 residues. CDR1 and CDR2 from the germline V gene are SGHAT and FQDESV (reference sequence). The CDR3: CASSFRDGNEKLFF. The DNA for the CDR3 is TGTGCCAGCAGCTTCCGGGACGGTAATGAAAAACTGTTTTTT.

The rearrangement joins TRBV13 to TRBJ2-5; D may match TRBD1 or TRBD2 (6 bases each). Trimming stripped 5 bases from V and 0 bases from J, with 10 bases between. Germline V gives CDR1 PRHDT, CDR2 FYEKMQ (reference sequence). This CDR3 is 14 amino acids long. The CDR3 loop reads CASSRGLYQETQYF. CDR3 DNA sequence: TGTGCCAGCAGCCGGGGGCTATACCAAGAGACCCAGTACTTC.

This clonotype was seen a handful of times. The chain carries TRBV27 and TRBJ2-7; D is unclear. The CDR3 has 15 residues. CDR1 and CDR2 (germline): MNHEY, SMNVEV (reference sequence). Between the trimmed V and J ends, which lost 9 bases and 4 bases, there was a span of 22 bases. CDR3 DNA sequence: TGTGCCAGTATTAAGTACCAAACGGGCCCATACGAGCAGTACTTC. Protein sequence: CASIKYQTGPYEQYF.

This rearrangement joins TRBV20-1 to TRBJ1-2; no firm D call. The CDR3 loop spans 12 amino acids. The V and J ends lost 0 bases and 3 bases respectively, with 5 bases between them. Germline-derived CDR1 and CDR2 are DFQATT and SNEGSKA (reference sequence). In DNA form, the CDR3 reads TGCAGTGCTAGAGATGATTACTATGGCTACACCTTC. It yields the protein CSARDDYYGYTF.

The table lists this clonotype with many counts. This chain uses TRBV20-1 with TRBJ1-1; weak D call: TRBD1 (5 bases). This CDR3 has 15 amino acids. Trimming shortened V by 2 bases and J by 1 base, and 14 bases separated the two germline ends. CDR1 and CDR2 (germline): DFQATT, SNEGSKA (reference sequence). CDR3 residues: CSARLPLTANTEAFF. Written as DNA, the CDR3 is TGCAGTGCTAGACTACCACTGACAGCGAACACTGAAGCTTTCTTT.

The V call is TRBV2, the J call TRBJ1-2; possibly TRBD1 for D (6 bases). This CDR3 spans 14 amino acids. Germline V gives CDR1 SNHLY, CDR2 FYNNEI. The ends were cut back, 5 bases at V and 6 bases at J, with 16 bases in the middle. CDR3 bases: TGTGCCAGCAGTAAACAGGGTGCTAGGGATGGCTACACCTTC. It encodes CASSKQGARDGYTF. Using reference TRBV2 and TRBJ1-2 for the parts outside the CDR3, the full variable domain is EPEVTQTPSHQVTQMGQEVILRCVPISNHLYFYWYRQILGQKVEFLVSFYNNEISEKSEIFDDQFSVERPDGSNFTLKIRSTKLEDSAMYFCASSKQGARDGYTFGSGTRLTVV.

Worth noting for this clonotype: Since a much larger clone is just one base distant, this may be a read error. Because the CDR3 is missing its conserved closing phenylalanine or tryptophan, this is likely a read error. The rearrangement joins TRBV12-3 or TRBV12-4 to TRBJ1-6, with TRBD1 identical over 8 bases. The CDR3 consists of 16 residues. The V segment lost 4 bases and the J segment 8 bases; nucleotides outside the gene matches: 10. This CDR3 is CASSYGSDRVDSPLHL. The CDR3 coding sequence is TGTGCCAGCAGTTACGGGTCGGACAGGGTCGATTCACCCCTCCACCTT.

The chain carries TRBV2 and TRBJ1-1; 9 nucleotides align to TRBD1. This CDR3 has 14 amino acids. V lost 0 bases to trimming and J lost 4 bases; unmatched junction nucleotides: 0. Per germline, CDR1 SNHLY and CDR2 FYNNEI. The CDR3 loop reads CASSEADRGTEAFF. CDR3 DNA: TGTGCCAGCAGTGAAGCGGACAGGGGCACTGAAGCTTTCTTT.

Points on this clonotype: A clone one base away is much larger, so this may be a read error. This chain links TRBV4-1 with TRBJ1-5; TRBD1 might be the D (5 bases). V lost 0 bases, J lost 4 bases, and 13 bases lay in between. Germline CDR1 is MGHRA and CDR2 is YSYEKL. The CDR3 has 16 amino acids. In DNA form, the CDR3 reads TGCGCCAGCAGCCAAGATAGGTCGGCAGGGAATCAGCCCCAGCATTTT. Its translation: CASSQDRSAGNQPQHF.

The V call is TRBV24-1, the J call TRBJ1-5, with D possibly TRBD1 on 5 matching bases. This CDR3 spans 15 amino acids. Germline loops: CDR1 KGHDR, CDR2 SFDVKD. The germline V and J ends were trimmed by 4 bases and 5 bases, with 14 bases remaining between them. For the CDR3, the DNA is TGTGCCACCAGTGAAAGAGGGGCCTTAGATCAGCCCCAGCATTTT. Translating it yields CATSERGALDQPQHF.

This clonotype has at least ten counts. The V call is TRBV10-2, the J call TRBJ2-7; TRBD1 matches at 12 bases. V was clipped by 7 bases and J by 8 bases; unmatched bases: 9. CDR1 is WSHSY and CDR2 is SAAADI in the germline V gene. This CDR3 region has 14 residues. The DNA for the CDR3 is TGCGCCAGCAAACCGGGACAGGGGGCGCCTAAGCAGTACTTC. This encodes CASKPGQGAPKQYF.

V is TRBV6-6 and J is TRBJ1-1, with 9 nucleotides matching TRBD1. The CDR3 totals 16 residues. Germline assignment: CDR1 MNHNY and CDR2 SVGAGI (reference sequence). Trimming at V came to 6 bases and at J to 4 bases, leaving 12 bases not matched to a gene. CDR3 region: CASRSGTGIGSTEAFF. The CDR3 DNA reads TGTGCCAGCAGGTCCGGGACAGGGATCGGTAGCACTGAAGCTTTCTTT.